The 19 T cell receptor beta chains below come from one sample, sequenced in a study of post-analysis software for immune sequencing data. These receptors' antigens are unknown. Study-wide points: When patients were compared with controls, about five TRBV segments were more frequent, TRBV5-6, TRBV5-1 and TRBV20-1 among them.

Included in the TCR beta cDNA libraries were unique molecular identifiers. TCRdb processed the PCR reads anew with MiXCR; each CDR3 protein has one entry. The sample has hundreds of thousands of distinct CDR3 sequences, roughly 27% seen once; the top ten hold more than 0.55%. Sequencing was performed on blood. The receptor source for this set is a girl aged 10-17 years with multiple sclerosis.

V and J are TRBV7-9 and TRBJ2-1; TRBD2 matches 11 bases. The CDR3 runs 17 residues. J lost 6 bases, V lost 2 bases, and 9 bases had no gene match. Germline CDR1 and CDR2: SEHNR and FQNEAQ (reference sequence). CDR3 protein: CASSLLAGGPVANEQFF. Written as DNA, the CDR3 is TGTGCCAGCAGCTTATTAGCGGGAGGGCCCGTAGCCAATGAGCAGTTCTTC. The whole variable domain, filled in from reference TRBV7-9 and TRBJ2-1, reads DTGVSQNPRHKITKRGQNVTFRCDPISEHNRLYWYRQTLGQGPEFLTYFQNEAQLEKSRLLSDRFSAERPKGSFSTLEIQRTEQGDSAMYLCASSLLAGGPVANEQFFGPGTRLTVL.

The chain is built from TRBV3-1 and TRBJ2-4; D possibly corresponds to TRBD2 (6 bases). Looked up from germline, CDR1 is LGHDT and CDR2 is YNNKEL (reference sequence). The CDR3 runs 18 residues. The ends were cut back, 1 base at V and 2 bases at J, with 18 bases in the middle. This CDR3 is CASSQAPPGERTKNIQYF. CDR3 coding DNA: TGTGCCAGCAGCCAAGCCCCCCCGGGGGAGAGGACCAAAAACATTCAGTACTTC.

The rearrangement uses TRBV28 and TRBJ2-1; D is undetermined. From germline, CDR1 is MDHEN and CDR2 SYDVKM. Trimming took 3 bases from V and 7 from J, leaving 10 bases between them. This CDR3 comprises 13 residues. The CDR3 DNA reads as TGTGCCAGCAGTTTCTATCGACGGAATGAGCAGTTCTTC. It yields the protein CASSFYRRNEQFF.

This clonotype was seen a few times. The chain uses TRBV9 and TRBJ1-6, with TRBD1 matching over 7 bases. This CDR3 has 16 amino acids. With 4 bases clipped from V and 5 bases from J, the junction kept 9 bases outside the gene matches. CDR1 is SGDLS, CDR2 YYNGEE, per germline. CDR3 coding DNA: TGTGCCAGCAGCAAAACCAAGACAGGGAATAATTCACCCCTCCACTTT. This sequence encodes CASSKTKTGNNSPLHF.

This clonotype was counted at least ten times. The chain couples TRBV20-1 to TRBJ1-5; D is possibly TRBD1 (5 bases). This CDR3 spans 12 amino acids. Germline assignment: CDR1 DFQATT and CDR2 SNEGSKA (reference sequence). Trimming took 3 bases from V and 2 from J, leaving 5 bases between them. The CDR3 reads CSASRGNQPQHF. The CDR3, as DNA: TGCAGTGCTAGCAGGGGCAATCAGCCCCAGCATTTT.

The chain employs TRBV29-1 and TRBJ1-1; TRBD1 agrees at 8 bases. The CDR3 sequence is 11 residues long. Germline values: CDR1 SQVTM, CDR2 ANQGSEA. V lost 6 bases to trimming and J lost 8 bases; unmatched junction nucleotides: 5. The CDR3 DNA reads as TGCAGCGTCGGACAGGGCGGGGAAGCTTTCTTT. The encoded protein is CSVGQGGEAFF.

This clonotype was seen more than once but under ten times. One end of the junction is discordant with germline, which a read error may explain. The CDR3 DNA sequence: TGTGCCGGCAGTTTTGGGACAGGGATCGGGCCCCAGCATTTT. Translation gives CAGSFGTGIGPQHF. The chain recombines TRBV12-3 or TRBV12-4 with TRBJ1-5, with TRBD1 matching 9 bases. There are 14 residues in the CDR3.

This clonotype was counted a few times. The chain employs TRBV25-1 and TRBJ1-1; D may be TRBD1 (5 bases). V dropped 7 bases and J dropped 1 base, with 13 bases sitting between them. Germline assignment: CDR1 MGHDK and CDR2 SYGVNS. This CDR3 has 14 residues. CDR3 DNA: TGTGCCAGCAATAAAGCCGGGGCGAACACTGAAGCTTTCTTT. Amino acids: CASNKAGANTEAFF.

The rearrangement joins TRBV12-3 or TRBV12-4 to TRBJ2-5; 9 nucleotides match TRBD2. The CDR3 loop spans 14 amino acids. With 7 bases clipped from V and 4 bases from J, the junction kept 7 bases outside the gene matches. The CDR3 sequence is CASTQAGGPETQYF. In DNA, the CDR3 is TGTGCCAGCACCCAAGCGGGAGGTCCAGAGACCCAGTACTTC.

This clonotype was seen only a few times. The chain recombines TRBV5-1 with TRBJ1-2; 11 bases fit TRBD1. The trim removed 4 bases at V and 7 bases at J, leaving 3 bases unmatched. The CDR3 consists of 13 residues. Per the germline V gene, CDR1 is SGHRS and CDR2 is YFSETQ. The CDR3 is CASSVGQGGGYTF. The CDR3, as DNA: TGCGCCAGCAGCGTGGGACAGGGGGGTGGCTACACCTTC.

This chain joins TRBV20-1 and TRBJ1-4; weak D call: TRBD1 (6 bases). Germline V lookup: CDR1 DFQATT, CDR2 SNEGSKA (reference sequence). This CDR3 comprises 14 residues. Trimming removed 6 bases at V and 2 bases at J, with 13 bases between. CDR3 sequence: CSAKTGVTNEKLFF. CDR3 coding DNA: TGCAGTGCAAAGACAGGAGTGACTAATGAAAAACTGTTTTTT.

CDR3 coding DNA: TGTGCCAGCAGCTCCCGTAGGAGCACAGATACGCAGTATTTT. Translated: CASSSRRSTDTQYF. The rearrangement joins TRBV6-5 to TRBJ2-3; no clear D gene. The CDR3 covers 14 residues. V gave up 6 bases and J gave up 0 bases, with 10 bases separating them. Per the germline V gene, CDR1 is MNHEY and CDR2 is SVGAGI.

With regard to this clonotype: Since a much larger clone is just one base distant, this may be a read error. The chain uses TRBV29-1 and TRBJ2-5; D gene unclear. The J call may be faulty, since TRBJ2-7 better matches the DNA end. Germline CDR1 SQVTM, CDR2 ANQGSEA. The CDR3 is 11 residues long. The CDR3, as DNA: TGCAGCGTTGAAAGCTTCTACGAGCAGTACTTC. It codes for CSVESFYEQYF.

This clonotype was detected ten times or more. This chain uses TRBV10-3 with TRBJ1-2; D remains ambiguous. V was clipped by 0 bases and J by 6 bases, with 11 bases between them. The CDR3 is 14 residues long. Germline assignment: CDR1 ENHRY and CDR2 SYGVKD. CDR3 coding DNA: TGTGCCATCAGTGAGTCGTCCGGGTCGGATGGCTACACCTTC. Its protein is CAISESSGSDGYTF.

This clonotype was observed a few times. The chain employs TRBV27 and TRBJ2-4; D unclear. The CDR3 spans 13 residues. Trimming left V 4 bases short and J 9 bases short, with 13 bases between. CDR1 and CDR2 from the germline V gene are MNHEY and SMNVEV (reference sequence). CDR3 loop: CASSSGPLGIQYF. CDR3 DNA: TGTGCCAGCAGTTCCGGCCCCCTGGGCATTCAGTACTTC.

The chain recombines TRBV27 with TRBJ1-6, with no clear D. This CDR3 has 14 residues. The ends were cut back, 2 bases at V and 3 bases at J, with 5 bases in the middle. Per germline, CDR1 MNHEY and CDR2 SMNVEV (reference sequence). The CDR3 sequence: CASSLRVYNSPLHF. For the CDR3, the DNA is TGTGCCAGCAGTTTAAGGGTCTATAATTCACCCCTCCACTTT.

CDR3 protein: CASSLSSIGALREQFF. CDR3 sequence (DNA): TGTGCCAGCAGTTTATCGTCTATCGGGGCCCTACGCGAGCAGTTCTTC. J is TRBJ2-1 and V is TRBV27, with D possibly being TRBD1 or TRBD2 (5 bases each). Trimming took off 0 bases at V and 10 bases at J, with 19 bases between the two ends. This CDR3 is 16 amino acids long. Germline V gene sequence: CDR1 MNHEY, CDR2 SMNVEV (reference sequence).

The J gene is TRBJ2-1, the V gene TRBV7-6; D possibly matches TRBD1 or TRBD2 (7 bases each). V lost 5 bases and J 3 bases, leaving 17 bases between the germline ends. This CDR3 is built from 16 residues. CDR1 and CDR2 from the germline V gene are SGHVS and FNYEAQ. Here the CDR3 reads CASSPGGVGVYNEQFF. CDR3 DNA: TGTGCCAGCAGCCCAGGGGGGGTGGGGGTCTACAATGAGCAGTTCTTC. The full variable domain, its missing parts supplied by reference TRBV7-6 and TRBJ2-1, is GAGVSQSPRYKVTKRGQDVALRCDPISGHVSLYWYRQALGQGPEFLTYFNYEAQQDKSGLPNDRFSAERPEGSISTLTIQRTEQRDSAMYRCASSPGGVGVYNEQFFGPGTRLTVL.

Many counts were recorded for this clonotype. This chain connects TRBV29-1 to TRBJ2-4, with D unresolved. Germline V gene lookup returns CDR1 SQVTM and CDR2 ANQGSEA. V was clipped by 7 bases and J by 0 bases, with 10 bases between them. This CDR3 comprises 13 residues. This CDR3 reads CSAQPLAKNIQYF. The CDR3 region has the DNA TGCAGCGCCCAACCTTTAGCCAAAAACATTCAGTACTTC.